What follows are 28 T cell receptor beta chains derived from one specimen sequenced in a study of tumor-infiltrating lymphocytes in primary liver carcinoma. Co-extraction of both nucleic acids (RNA and DNA) used about 18-31 mg of unsorted bulk tissue. A primer in the constant region served to generate TCR beta cDNA from about 480 ng of total RNA. Construction of TCR beta libraries relied on three successive nested multiplex PCR rounds employing slightly modified ARM-PCR. Investigators reported that the first two PCR rounds, at 10 cycles each, used TRBV1-TRBV30 forward primers with a C-beta reverse primer. In TCRdb, the multiplex PCR reads were re-called with MiXCR into one record per CDR3 protein. The sample has 75,000 or so distinct CDR3 sequences, more than 60% seen once; the top ten hold around 30%. The sequenced material came from liver tumor tissue from sampling region 4. The subset: tumor region T4, right-lateral pole. The receptors were sampled from a man between 35 and 55 years old with primary liver carcinoma and hepatitis B virus infection.

With respect to this clonotype: A much larger clonotype is one base distant, so this may be a read error. The V call is TRBV5-1, the J call TRBJ2-6; tentatively, D is TRBD2 (5 bases). Germline V gene sequence: CDR1 SGHRS, CDR2 YFSETQ. The CDR3 extends over 15 amino acids. Trimming took 7 bases from V and 5 from J, leaving 16 bases between them. The CDR3 DNA sequence: TGCGCCAGCGATTCGGGATTCTCCAGGGCCAACGTCCTGACTTTC. This sequence encodes CASDSGFSRANVLTF.

Note on this clonotype: Compared with germline, one end of the junction differs, possibly owing to a read error. This chain uses TRBV4-1 with TRBJ2-7; 9 bases line up with TRBD2. This CDR3 comprises 14 residues. Germline V gene data show CDR1 as MGHRA and CDR2 as YSYEKL. The CDR3 bases are TGCGCCAGCAGTCAAGATCGACTAGCGGAAGAGCAGTACTTC. This translates into CASSQDRLAEEQYF.

Only one count was recorded for this clonotype. The junction shows a germline mismatch at one end, possibly a read error. The gene calls are TRBV29-1 and TRBJ2-3, with TRBD1 matching 7 bases. This CDR3 is 13 amino acids long. Germline V CDR1 and CDR2: SQVTM, ANQGSEA. CDR3 loop: CSTRTGYTDTQYF. DNA for the CDR3: TGCAGCACCCGGACAGGATACACAGATACGCAATATTTT.

About this clonotype: An end of the junction differs from the germline gene, which may be a read error. V and J are TRBV28 and TRBJ2-7; a weak D match, TRBD1 (6 bases). Looked up from germline, CDR1 is MDHEN and CDR2 is SYDVKM. The CDR3 runs to 14 residues. This CDR3 reads CPSTKGVGGYEQYF. The CDR3 DNA is TGTCCCAGCACCAAGGGGGTAGGGGGCTACGAGCAGTACTTC.

In its sample, this clonotype was seen once. As DNA, the CDR3 is TGTGCCAGCAGGGGGCAGGGGGGAGATACGCAGCATTTT. It specifies CASRGQGGDTQHF. V and J are TRBV6-1 and TRBJ2-3; 7 bases map to TRBD1. Gene TRBJ1-5 matches the end of the DNA better, so the J call may be wrong. The CDR3 spans 13 residues. From germline, CDR1 is MNHNS and CDR2 SASEGT.

Concerning this clonotype itself: A read error may explain this, as a much larger clone is one base away. This rearrangement joins TRBV5-1 to TRBJ2-7; TRBD1 is a possible D gene (6 bases). This CDR3 has 16 amino acids. The germline V and J ends were trimmed by 4 bases and 2 bases, with 19 bases remaining between them. Germline values: CDR1 SGHRS, CDR2 YFSETQ. CDR3 region: CASSGTPGWTTYEQYF. DNA of the CDR3: TGCGCCAGCAGCGGGACACCGGGATGGACAACCTACGAGCAGTACTTC.

This rearrangement joins TRBV28 to TRBJ2-7; the D gene is possibly TRBD1 (5 bases). There are 13 residues in the CDR3. Germline V gene sequence: CDR1 MDHEN, CDR2 SYDVKM. Trimming cost V 8 bases and J 2 bases, with 13 bases left between them. The CDR3 loop is CASRSIGAYEQYF. DNA of the CDR3: TGTGCCAGCCGTTCGATAGGGGCCTACGAGCAGTACTTC.

This clonotype was seen just once. The V and J genes are TRBV7-9 and TRBJ2-7, with 12 bases aligning to TRBD2. This CDR3 has 15 residues. Trimming removed 5 bases from V and 2 bases from J; junction bases left unmatched: 4. CDR1 is SEHNR and CDR2 is FQNEAQ in the germline V gene (reference sequence). CDR3 nucleotide sequence: TGTGCCAGCAGCAATCTAGCGGGAGGGCCCTACGAGCAGTACTTC. The encoded protein is CASSNLAGGPYEQYF.

About this clonotype itself: The junction departs from the called germline gene at one end, perhaps through a read error. The V and J genes are TRBV7-8 and TRBJ2-1; D gene uncertain. CDR1 and CDR2 from the germline V gene are SGHVS and FQNEAQ. The length of the CDR3 is 14 residues. DNA of the CDR3: TGTGACAGCAGCCCGTGCGACGGTAGAAACGAGCAGTTCTTC. Protein sequence: CDSSPCDGRNEQFF.

The gene calls are TRBV12-5 and TRBJ2-7, with a possible D match to TRBD1 (5 bases). V was cut by 8 bases and J by 6 bases, with 11 bases left in between. The CDR3 has 11 residues. Germline CDR1 LGHNT, CDR2 FRNRAP. The chain's CDR3 is CASPQGSEQYF. The CDR3 nucleotides are TGTGCTAGTCCCCAGGGATCCGAGCAGTACTTC.

To note about this clonotype: The CDR3 does not end in the conserved phenylalanine or tryptophan, so this is likely a read error. The chain has TRBV28 and TRBJ2-2; D might be TRBD2 (7 bases). Trimming left V 10 bases short and J 4 bases short, with 16 bases between. There are 14 residues in the CDR3. From germline, CDR1 is MDHEN and CDR2 SYDVKM. The CDR3 reads CATWRGGFTGELFI. CDR3 DNA sequence: TGTGCCACCTGGAGGGGGGGGTTCACCGGGGAGCTGTTTATT.

The V and J genes are TRBV11-2 and TRBJ2-1, with D possibly being TRBD2 (6 bases). CDR1 SGHAT and CDR2 FQNNGV come from the germline V gene. CDR3 size: 16 residues. Trimming shortened V by 4 bases and J by 15 bases, and 28 bases separated the two germline ends. In DNA form, the CDR3 reads TGTGCCAGCAGCTACCCTTCGACTAGTGGGAAGGGAGGCGGGTTCTTC. It translates to CASSYPSTSGKGGGFF.

In the case of this clonotype: One end of the junction varies from germline; a read error may be responsible. V is TRBV4-1 and J is TRBJ1-5; D gene unclear. CDR3 length equals 13 residues. The germline V gene has CDR1 MGHRA and CDR2 YSYEKL. CDR3 coding DNA: TGCGTCAGCAGCCCTTGGAGAAATCAGCCCCAACATTTT. This codes for CVSSPWRNQPQHF.

This clonotype appeared many times. This chain joins TRBV11-3 and TRBJ2-1; 9 positions match TRBD2. Germline values: CDR1 SGHNT, CDR2 YENEEA. The length of the CDR3 is 16 residues. The J segment lost 9 bases and the V segment lost 1 base, leaving 10 bases of the junction unmatched. The CDR3 is CASSLAWDSGRPEQFF. CDR3 bases: TGTGCCAGCAGCTTAGCGTGGGATAGCGGGAGACCTGAGCAGTTCTTC.

The chain has TRBV11-2 and TRBJ2-3; 8 bases map to TRBD2. The J segment lost 4 bases and the V segment lost 3 bases, leaving 6 bases of the junction unmatched. Germline loops: CDR1 SGHAT, CDR2 FQNNGV. There are 15 residues in the CDR3. The CDR3 DNA sequence: TGTGCCAGCAGCTTCTCCGGGAGGGAGGCAGATACGCAGTATTTT. This codes for CASSFSGREADTQYF.

The chain recombines TRBV19 with TRBJ2-3; 11 bases fit TRBD1. The CDR3 sequence is 16 residues long. Trimming took 7 bases from V and 4 from J; bases not matched to a gene: 10. CDR1 is LNHDA, CDR2 SQIVND, per germline (reference sequence). The CDR3 protein is CASTTFWTGGSDTQYF. Written as DNA, the CDR3 is TGTGCCAGTACTACCTTTTGGACAGGGGGCTCAGATACGCAGTATTTT. Based on the CDR3 plus reference TRBV19 and TRBJ2-3, the full variable domain is DGGITQSPKYLFRKEGQNVTLSCEQNLNHDAMYWYRQDPGQGLRLIYYSQIVNDFQKGDIAEGYSVSREKKESFPLTVTSAQKNPTAFYLCASTTFWTGGSDTQYFGPGTRLTVL.

A word on this clonotype: The CDR3 end shows no conserved phenylalanine or tryptophan, and so a read error is likely. The J gene is TRBJ2-7, the V gene TRBV29-1; a weak D match, TRBD2 (5 bases). This CDR3 spans 12 amino acids. CDR1 is SQVTM, CDR2 ANQGSEA, per germline. The CDR3 nucleotides read TGTAGCGCCAAAGGCAACTCCTACGAGCAGTACTTA. It is translated as CSAKGNSYEQYL.

Concerning this clonotype itself: With a much larger clone just one base away, this may be a read error. The V and J genes are TRBV10-2 and TRBJ2-1; D gene uncertain. Germline V gene sequence: CDR1 WSHSY, CDR2 SAAADI. The V and J ends lost 4 bases and 10 bases respectively, with 11 bases between them. The CDR3 sequence is 12 residues long. CDR3 sequence: CASSGLVGEQFF. DNA of the CDR3: TGCGCCAGCAGTGGACTCGTGGGGGAGCAGTTCTTC.

The genes are TRBV20-1 and TRBJ2-7; 11 bases fit TRBD2. This CDR3 is 14 amino acids long. CDR1 is DFQATT and CDR2 is SNEGSKA in the germline V gene (reference sequence). The V and J ends lost 5 bases and 5 bases, in that order; junction bases with no gene match: 8. CDR3 loop: CSAPKLAGDNEQYF. The CDR3 DNA sequence: TGCAGTGCTCCTAAACTAGCGGGAGACAACGAGCAGTACTTC.

This rearrangement joins TRBV12-3 or TRBV12-4 to TRBJ2-3; D not resolved. The V end was cut by 5 bases, the J end by 6 bases, with 6 bases between. This CDR3 comprises 11 residues. In DNA form, the CDR3 reads TGTGCCAGCAGTAGACTGGATACGCAGTATTTT. It codes for CASSRLDTQYF.

CDR3 protein: CSVGQEQYF. CDR3 in DNA: TGCAGTGTTGGGCAGGAGCAGTACTTC. The chain employs TRBV20-1 and TRBJ2-7, with no clear D. Per germline, CDR1 DFQATT and CDR2 SNEGSKA (reference sequence). Trimming shortened V by 7 bases and J by 7 bases, and 8 bases separated the two germline ends. The CDR3 has 9 residues.

This clonotype is categorized as medium-sized. This sequence joins TRBV11-2 and TRBJ2-7; 8 bases match TRBD2. Trimming took 5 bases from V and 2 from J; bases not matched to a gene: 8. CDR1 and CDR2 (germline): SGHAT, FQNNGV. The CDR3 consists of 15 residues. CDR3 loop: CASSPAGGGTYEQYF. The DNA for the CDR3 is TGTGCCAGCAGCCCTGCGGGCGGGGGGACCTACGAGCAGTACTTC.

This clonotype was found many times. The chain recombines TRBV10-1 with TRBJ2-3; 10 nucleotides agree with TRBD2. Losses at the gene ends were 4 bases for V and 5 bases for J; bases not matched to a gene: 0. CDR1 and CDR2 from the germline V gene are WNHNN and SYGVQD (reference sequence). The CDR3 extends over 13 amino acids. The CDR3: CASSGLAGDTQYF. Written as DNA, the CDR3 is TGCGCCAGCAGTGGACTAGCGGGAGATACGCAGTATTTT.

This clonotype was found many times. CDR3 loop: CASSTPNLAGGSLTDTQYF. The DNA of the CDR3 is TGTGCCAGCAGTACACCCAACTTAGCGGGAGGTTCCCTCACAGATACGCAGTATTTT. V gene TRBV6-5 combines with J gene TRBJ2-3, with 10 bases aligning to TRBD2. CDR1 and CDR2 (germline): MNHEY, SVGAGI. With V trimmed by 5 bases and J by 2 bases, 16 bases remained unmatched. This CDR3 has 19 residues.

Worth noting for this clonotype: At one end the junction does not follow the germline gene, possibly because of a read error. The V and J genes are TRBV6-1 and TRBJ1-6, with D uncertain. The CDR3 has 15 amino acids. Germline loops: CDR1 MNHNS, CDR2 SASEGT. The CDR3 coding sequence is TGTGCCATCGGGTTCACGGGAAGAAGGGATTCACTCCTCCACTTT. It codes for CAIGFTGRRDSLLHF.

This clonotype was recorded many times. The rearrangement joins TRBV5-1 to TRBJ2-5; 10 positions agree with TRBD2. V shed 0 bases, J shed 4 bases, and the junction held 6 bases outside the gene matches. The CDR3 totals 16 residues. Germline CDR1 is SGHRS and CDR2 is YFSETQ. In DNA form, the CDR3 reads TGCGCCAGCAGCTTGGGTTCCCTAGCGGGAGCAGAGACCCAGTACTTC. Its protein product is CASSLGSLAGAETQYF.

As for this clonotype: At one of its ends the junction is not consistent with the germline gene, which may arise from a read error. V is TRBV28 and J is TRBJ2-7; D perhaps matches TRBD1 (5 bases). The CDR3 has 14 residues. CDR1 is MDHEN and CDR2 is SYDVKM in the germline V gene. The CDR3 sequence: CVSSLNQGYYEQYF. CDR3 bases: TGTGTCAGCAGTTTGAACCAGGGTTACTACGAGCAGTACTTC.

The gene calls are TRBV4-1 and TRBJ2-7; the match to TRBD2 covers 9 bases. Per the germline V gene, CDR1 is MGHRA and CDR2 is YSYEKL. Trimming cost V 0 bases and J 12 bases; bases outside gene matches: 12. This CDR3 contains 15 residues. CDR3 sequence (DNA): TGCGCCAGCAGCCAAGATTTCCCTCCCAGCGGGGGGCTGTACTTC. Translating it yields CASSQDFPPSGGLYF.